The 5 T cell receptor beta chains below come from one sample, sequenced in a study of T cells in Graves' hyperthyroidism and ophthalmopathy. Using RNA transcripts as the source, TCR beta CDR3 regions were amplified. The HTBI primer set drove a first-round RT-PCR of the TCR CDR3. Each CDR3 protein gets one entry after TCRdb re-called the multiplex PCR reads with MiXCR. This table holds some 800,000 distinct CDR3 sequences, roughly 40% found once. Sequenced input: blood. Every receptor here comes from a man younger than 30 with Graves' hyperthyroidism.

This chain joins TRBV2 and TRBJ2-3; weak D call: TRBD2 (5 bases). CDR3 length equals 12 residues. The germline gives CDR1 SNHLY, CDR2 FYNNEI. Trimming took off 7 bases at V and 5 bases at J, with 10 bases between the two ends. The CDR3 sequence is CASTPGRDTQYF. DNA of the CDR3: TGTGCCAGCACTCCTGGGAGAGATACGCAGTATTTT. The variable domain in full, with the rest retrieved from reference TRBV2 and TRBJ2-3, is EPEVTQTPSHQVTQMGQEVILRCVPISNHLYFYWYRQILGQKVEFLVSFYNNEISEKSEIFDDQFSVERPDGSNFTLKIRSTKLEDSAMYFCASTPGRDTQYFGPGTRLTVL.

In this sample, this clonotype turned up many times. Here the CDR3 reads CASSILSSGASPLHF. Written as DNA, the CDR3 is TGTGCCAGTAGTATCCTCAGCAGCGGAGCATCACCCCTCCACTTT. The chain has TRBV19 and TRBJ1-6; D not resolved. Germline V lookup: CDR1 LNHDA, CDR2 SQIVND (reference sequence). Trimming stripped 3 bases from V and 10 bases from J, with 16 bases between. This CDR3 region has 15 residues.

The rearrangement joins TRBV19 to TRBJ1-1, with 7 bases matching TRBD1. Germline trimming cut 8 bases from V and 12 bases from J; bases unmatched to any gene: 21. Germline CDR1 reads LNHDA; CDR2 reads SQIVND (reference sequence). The CDR3 length is 15 residues. CDR3 DNA: TGTGCCAGTTCGGGAGGCTCGGGACAGCACAGGGTAACTTTCTTT. It encodes CASSGGSGQHRVTFF.

Concerning this clonotype itself: A junction end diverges from the germline sequence, so it may reflect a read error. This chain joins TRBV7-2 and TRBJ1-1; maybe TRBD1 (6 bases). The germline gives CDR1 SGHTA, CDR2 FQGNSA. The CDR3 sequence is 14 residues long. The CDR3 sequence: CASSGRTENTEAFF. The CDR3 coding sequence is TGCGCCAGCAGCGGACGGACAGAGAACACTGAAGCTTTCTTT.

This clonotype was detected many times. The chain employs TRBV20-1 and TRBJ1-5; D ambiguous. CDR1 DFQATT and CDR2 SNEGSKA come from the germline V gene (reference sequence). This CDR3 is built from 14 residues. Trimming removed 3 bases at V and 0 bases at J, with 9 bases between. CDR3 sequence (DNA): TGCAGTGCTAGCGGGGTATATAGCAATCAGCCCCAGCATTTT. Translation: CSASGVYSNQPQHF.